These 27 T cell receptor beta chains were all obtained from the same sample, sequenced in a study of CD8+CD57+ T cells in acquired aplastic anemia. TCR beta VDJ and CDR3 were profiled, and genomic DNA was the template. TCRdb independently ran MiXCR on the reads; one entry per CDR3 protein. The table includes roughly 150,000 distinct CDR3 sequences, roughly 45% detected once. Sequenced material: sorted CD4+, CD8+, or CD8+CD57+ T cells (not recorded which) from PBMCs. All receptors derive from a human donor in good health.

This chain uses TRBV29-1 with TRBJ1-1; D may be TRBD1 (6 bases). Germline V gives CDR1 SQVTM, CDR2 ANQGSEA. This CDR3 is 13 amino acids long. V gave up 4 bases and J gave up 2 bases, with 11 bases separating them. In DNA, the CDR3 is TGCAGCGTTGCTCGGGGGACAAACACTGAAGCTTTCTTT. Its translation is CSVARGTNTEAFF.

With regard to this clonotype: The junction shows a germline mismatch at one end, possibly a read error. This chain joins TRBV10-3 and TRBJ1-5; D remains ambiguous. From germline, CDR1 is ENHRY and CDR2 SYGVKD. The CDR3 has 15 amino acids. In DNA, the CDR3 is TGTGCCAGCAGTGAGCAGTCATTAAGCAATCAGCCCCAGCATTTT. Residues: CASSEQSLSNQPQHF.

Details on this clonotype: A read error may produce the germline difference seen at one junction end. V usage is TRBV4-2 and J usage is TRBJ2-7; TRBD2 matches 16 bases. This CDR3 is built from 19 residues. The germline V gene has CDR1 LGHNA and CDR2 YNFKEQ. CDR3 amino acids: CASSQDLTGTSGRAYEQYF. The CDR3 nucleotides are TGTGCCAGCAGTCAAGACCTAACCGGGACTAGCGGGAGGGCCTACGAGCAGTACTTC.

The chain is built from TRBV20-1 and TRBJ1-6; 10 positions agree with TRBD1. Germline V CDR1 and CDR2: DFQATT, SNEGSKA (reference sequence). This CDR3 contains 14 residues. V shed 5 bases and J 8 bases; nucleotides not matched to a gene: 6. The CDR3 spells CSAPDRGDHSPLHF. The CDR3, as DNA: TGCAGTGCTCCGGACAGGGGGGATCATTCACCCCTCCACTTT.

This clonotype appeared many times. The chain is built from TRBV11-2 and TRBJ2-5; TRBD1 matches at 7 bases. Germline trimming cut 5 bases from V and 0 bases from J; bases unmatched to any gene: 12. CDR1 is SGHAT, CDR2 FQNNGV, per germline. The CDR3 loop spans 17 amino acids. The chain's CDR3 is CASSVGPPGQHQETQYF. The CDR3 DNA reads TGTGCCAGCAGCGTAGGCCCTCCGGGACAGCACCAAGAGACCCAGTACTTC.

The chain has TRBV18 and TRBJ1-2; D remains unclear. Germline CDR1 is KGHSH and CDR2 is LQKENI. Trimming took off 2 bases at V and 13 bases at J, with 14 bases between the two ends. This CDR3 has 12 amino acids. The CDR3: CASSPGEEERTF. The CDR3 coding sequence is TGTGCCAGCTCACCAGGTGAGGAGGAACGCACCTTC.

This clonotype showed up many times. The chain links TRBV13 to TRBJ2-7; 9 nucleotides match TRBD2. The CDR3 loop spans 14 amino acids. V lost 6 bases and J lost 2; bases outside the gene matches: 5. Germline V gives CDR1 PRHDT, CDR2 FYEKMQ (reference sequence). CDR3 sequence reads: CASRAGGRAYEQYF. The CDR3 DNA sequence: TGTGCCAGCAGAGCGGGGGGCCGCGCCTACGAGCAGTACTTC.

About this clonotype: A clone one base away is much larger, so this may be a read error. J is TRBJ2-1 and V is TRBV12-3 or TRBV12-4; TRBD2 matches at 9 bases. The CDR3 extends over 15 amino acids. CDR3: CASSLEGLAYNEQLF. The DNA for the CDR3 is TGTGCCAGCAGTTTAGAAGGACTAGCGTACAATGAGCAGCTCTTC.

This clonotype was seen repeatedly, ten times or more. The CDR3 loop is CSVPDRLGNEQFF. Here the CDR3 DNA reads TGCAGTGTGCCGGACAGGCTCGGTAATGAGCAGTTCTTC. The chain combines TRBV20-1 with TRBJ2-1; 7 bases agree with TRBD1. The CDR3 length is 13 residues. Losses at the gene ends were 7 bases for V and 7 bases for J; bases not matched to a gene: 10. CDR1 DFQATT and CDR2 SNEGSKA come from the germline V gene (reference sequence).

This clonotype has a handful of counts. The chain joins TRBV6-5 to TRBJ1-2; TRBD1 matches 10 bases. Trimming cost V 4 bases and J 8 bases; bases outside gene matches: 13. This CDR3 has 16 amino acids. The germline gives CDR1 MNHEY, CDR2 SVGAGI. CDR3: CASSSHGGTGERGYTF. CDR3 in DNA: TGTGCCAGCAGTTCCCATGGGGGGACAGGGGAGCGCGGCTACACCTTC.

On this clonotype itself: This may stem from a read error, because a much larger clone lies one nucleotide away. The V gene is TRBV2, the J gene TRBJ1-6, with D unresolved. V shed 5 bases and J shed 7 bases, with 6 bases lying between them. Germline values: CDR1 SNHLY, CDR2 FYNNEI. The CDR3 is made up of 12 amino acids. The CDR3 coding sequence is TGTGCCAGCAGTTACACCAATTCACCCCTCCACTTT. Translating it yields CASSYTNSPLHF.

The chain carries TRBV15 and TRBJ1-3; a weak D match, TRBD1 (5 bases). The CDR3 length is 17 residues. From germline, CDR1 is LNHNV and CDR2 YYDKDF (reference sequence). V gave up 2 bases and J gave up 0 bases, with 14 bases separating them. CDR3 sequence: CATSRTRGLSSGNTIYF. As DNA, the CDR3 is TGTGCCACCAGCAGAACACGGGGCCTAAGCTCTGGAAACACCATATATTTT.

This clonotype was found many times. The chain uses TRBV29-1 and TRBJ2-3; perhaps TRBD1 as D (7 bases). The germline gives CDR1 SQVTM, CDR2 ANQGSEA. Trimming took 6 bases from V and 4 from J, leaving 26 bases between them. The CDR3 is made up of 17 amino acids. The CDR3 region has the DNA TGCAGCGTGACAGGGCGAGGGGGGACCGGGACGTCAGATACGCAGTATTTT. This translates into CSVTGRGGTGTSDTQYF.

This clonotype has a count of ten or more. V gene TRBV7-2 combines with J gene TRBJ1-1, with D unclear. In germline, CDR1 is SGHTA, CDR2 FQGNSA. V shed 5 bases and J shed 3 bases, with 10 bases lying between them. CDR3 length equals 13 residues. As DNA, the CDR3 is TGTGCCAGCAGCCCCCACTCGGACACTGAAGCTTTCTTT. It encodes CASSPHSDTEAFF.

This clonotype was found many times. The V and J genes are TRBV2 and TRBJ1-5; a possible D gene is TRBD1 (6 bases). Germline CDR1 and CDR2: SNHLY and FYNNEI. This CDR3 region has 14 residues. The V gene lost 5 bases and the J gene lost 4 bases, with 12 bases spanning the gap. The CDR3 DNA is TGTGCCAGCAGTCGGGGGGGCGGTAATCAGCCCCAGCATTTT. Its protein product is CASSRGGGNQPQHF.

On this clonotype: Its ends do not fully match the called genes, so a read error is possible. This chain links TRBV7-7 with TRBJ2-3, with D perhaps being TRBD1 or TRBD2 (5 bases each). The CDR3 spans 13 residues. Germline assignment: CDR1 SSHAT and CDR2 FNYEAQ (reference sequence). The DNA of the CDR3 is TGTGCCAGCAGCTGGGGGTACACAGATGCGCAGTATTTT. Its translation is CASSWGYTDAQYF. The full variable domain, in which reference TRBV7-7 and TRBJ2-3 provide the parts outside the CDR3, is GAGVSQSPRYKVTKRGQDVTLRCDPISSHATLYWYQQALGQGPEFLTYFNYEAQPDKSGLPSDRFSAERPEGSISTLTIQRTEQRDSAMYRCASSWGYTDAQYFGPGTRLTVL.

A few counts support this clonotype. V is TRBV3-1 and J is TRBJ2-7; possible D gene TRBD1, 5 bases. The germline gives CDR1 LGHDT, CDR2 YNNKEL (reference sequence). CDR3 length: 13 residues. Between the trimmed V and J ends, which lost 4 bases and 0 bases, there was a span of 7 bases. CDR3 protein: CASSRTHSYEQYF. The DNA for the CDR3 is TGTGCCAGCAGCCGGACACACTCCTACGAGCAGTACTTC.

The chain has TRBV10-1 and TRBJ2-7; 14 nucleotides align to TRBD2. The V and J ends lost 4 bases and 4 bases, in that order; junction bases with no gene match: 6. The CDR3 extends over 16 amino acids. CDR1 and CDR2 from the germline V gene are WNHNN and SYGVQD (reference sequence). CDR3 sequence reads: CASSGTSGGTLYEQYF. The CDR3 region has the DNA TGCGCCAGCAGTGGGACTAGCGGGGGGACATTATACGAGCAGTACTTC.

This clonotype was counted between two and nine times. The chain has TRBV30 and TRBJ1-3; D possibly corresponds to TRBD1 (5 bases). Trimming left V 3 bases short and J 3 bases short, with 9 bases between. Germline V lookup: CDR1 GTSNPN, CDR2 SVGIG (reference sequence). This CDR3 spans 13 amino acids. The CDR3 nucleotides are TGTGCCTGGAGCCAGGGTCATGGAAACACCATATATTTT. It specifies CAWSQGHGNTIYF.

Comment on this clonotype: A much larger clone is a single base away; this may be a read error. The chain combines TRBV5-4 with TRBJ2-7; D gene unclear. This CDR3 is 15 amino acids long. Trimming pared 0 bases from V and 0 bases from J, leaving 10 bases between. The germline V gene encodes CDR1 SGHNT and CDR2 YYREEE (reference sequence). CDR3 protein: CASSLEAIGSYEQYF. CDR3 coding DNA: TGTGCCAGCAGCTTGGAGGCTATCGGCTCCTACGAGCAGTACTTC.

The chain is built from TRBV29-1 and TRBJ2-7; D gene ambiguous. Germline V lookup: CDR1 SQVTM, CDR2 ANQGSEA. This CDR3 contains 13 residues. V was pared by 0 bases and J by 1 base, with 7 bases between. The DNA for the CDR3 is TGCAGCGTTGAAGACCGGATTTCCTACGAGCAGTACTTC. It yields the protein CSVEDRISYEQYF.

This rearrangement joins TRBV19 to TRBJ2-1; D remains ambiguous. V lost 3 bases and J 4 bases, leaving 7 bases between the germline ends. Germline CDR1 reads LNHDA; CDR2 reads SQIVND (reference sequence). The CDR3 is 13 amino acids. The CDR3 is CASSMSQYNEQFF. In nucleotides, the CDR3 is TGTGCCAGTAGTATGTCGCAGTACAATGAGCAGTTCTTC.

At least ten counts were recorded for this clonotype. The chain carries TRBV11-1 and TRBJ2-1; no firm D call. This CDR3 contains 20 residues. Trimming shortened V by 1 base and J by 0 bases, and 22 bases separated the two germline ends. CDR1 and CDR2 (germline): SGHAT, FQDESV (reference sequence). CDR3 nucleotide sequence: TGTGCCAGCAGCTTAGGGCCCCGAAAAGGCCGCACCAGCTCCTACAATGAGCAGTTCTTC. It specifies CASSLGPRKGRTSSYNEQFF.

The genes are TRBV7-3 and TRBJ2-1, with 8 positions matching TRBD2. With V trimmed by 1 base and J by 9 bases, 5 bases remained unmatched. The CDR3 contains 14 residues. Germline CDR1 and CDR2: SGHTA and FQGTGA. The CDR3 loop is CASSLMVTSAEQFF. CDR3 coding DNA: TGTGCCAGCAGCTTAATGGTGACTAGCGCTGAGCAGTTCTTC.

This clonotype was seen many times. The chain couples TRBV12-3 or TRBV12-4 to TRBJ2-7, with TRBD1 matching 8 bases. There are 13 residues in the CDR3. V lost 3 bases and J lost 3; bases outside the gene matches: 1. The CDR3 loop is CASSFDRGYEQYF. The CDR3 nucleotides read TGTGCCAGCAGTTTTGACAGGGGCTACGAGCAGTACTTC.

V is TRBV20-1 and J is TRBJ2-7; TRBD1 is a possible D gene (5 bases). The V end lost 6 bases, the J end lost 3 bases, and 6 bases lay between the germline ends. Germline CDR1 and CDR2: DFQATT and SNEGSKA (reference sequence). This CDR3 region has 10 residues. This chain's CDR3 is CSAGHYEQYF. The CDR3 nucleotides read TGCAGTGCAGGACACTACGAGCAGTACTTC.

The chain carries TRBV10-3 and TRBJ2-5; 7 bases match TRBD1. V lost 6 bases and J lost 2; bases outside the gene matches: 3. This CDR3 contains 13 residues. The germline gives CDR1 ENHRY, CDR2 SYGVKD. The CDR3 protein is CAISGDSQETQYF. Here the CDR3 DNA reads TGTGCCATCAGCGGGGACAGTCAAGAGACCCAGTACTTC.